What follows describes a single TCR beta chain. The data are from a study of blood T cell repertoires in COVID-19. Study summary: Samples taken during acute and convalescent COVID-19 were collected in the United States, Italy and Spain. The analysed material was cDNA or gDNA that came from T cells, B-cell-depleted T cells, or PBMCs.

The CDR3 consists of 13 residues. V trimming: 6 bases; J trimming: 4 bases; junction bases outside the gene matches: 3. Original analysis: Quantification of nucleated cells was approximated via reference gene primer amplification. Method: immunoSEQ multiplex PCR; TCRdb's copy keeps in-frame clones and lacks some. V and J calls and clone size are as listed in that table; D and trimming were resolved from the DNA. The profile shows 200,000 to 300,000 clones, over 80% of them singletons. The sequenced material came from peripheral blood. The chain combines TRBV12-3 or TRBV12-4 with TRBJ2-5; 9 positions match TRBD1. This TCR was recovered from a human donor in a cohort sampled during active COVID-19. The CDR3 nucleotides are TGTGCCAGCAGACCGGGACAGGGAGAGACCCAGTACTTC. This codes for CASRPGQGETQYF.